The source of this T cell receptor beta chain is a study of blood T cell repertoires in COVID-19. About the study: Collection of acute and convalescent COVID-19 samples took place in the United States, Italy and Spain. PBMCs, B-cell-depleted T cells, or T cells provided the cDNA or gDNA that made up the material.

Germline V gives CDR1 LNHDA, CDR2 SQIVND (reference sequence). The CDR3 is made up of 13 amino acids. The ends were cut back, 2 bases at V and 3 bases at J, with 7 bases in the middle. The authors' processing: From reference gene primer amplification, estimates of nucleated cell counts were derived. Here immunoSEQ multiplex PCR was the method, and the copy in TCRdb shows in-frame clones only, minus some. V, J and clone size are those of that table, while D and trimming were read from the DNA. Altogether 100,000 or so clones are present, under 95% being singletons, with the ten largest covering 3% to 4.5%.

The chain carries TRBV19 and TRBJ1-1; D ambiguous. The TCR sequence derives from a woman aged 45-59 years in a cohort sampled during active COVID-19. Material: peripheral blood. CDR3 nucleotide sequence: TGTGCCAGTAGTATACGGGGAGACACTGAAGCTTTCTTT. It specifies CASSIRGDTEAFF.